These 2 T cell receptor beta chains were sequenced from one sample in a study of lymphopenia after photon versus proton radiotherapy. Some clones are missing from TCRdb's copy, which holds only in-frame ones; the method was immunoSEQ multiplex PCR. The sample consists of tens of thousands of clones, more than 75% of them appearing once. The material was peripheral blood, obtained from a patient treated with proton-based radiotherapy. All receptors derive from a man at least 80 years old with esophageal cancer.

The gene calls are TRBV7-9 and TRBJ1-2, with no clear D. CDR1 SEHNR and CDR2 FQNEAQ come from the germline V gene (reference sequence). Deletions cut 7 bases from V and 2 bases from J, with 14 bases between. The CDR3 runs 14 residues. The CDR3 spells CASNKIQLNYGYTF. The CDR3 DNA reads as TGTGCCAGCAACAAAATACAGTTAAACTATGGCTACACCTTC.

This chain uses TRBV6-5 with TRBJ2-7, with 7 bases that match TRBD1. Germline-derived CDR1 and CDR2 are MNHEY and SVGAGI. V lost 2 bases to trimming and J lost 3 bases; unmatched junction nucleotides: 7. CDR3 length equals 15 residues. The CDR3 DNA reads as TGTGCCAGCAGTTACGGACGGCAGGGGGACTACGAGCAGTACTTC. Its protein product is CASSYGRQGDYEQYF.